This T cell receptor beta chain comes out of a study of a mutant IDH1 vaccine in newly diagnosed glioma. Turning to the study itself: Eight vaccinations were given in weeks 1, 3, 5, 7, 11, 15, 19 and 23. Standard pretreatment was either radiotherapy, temozolomide, or, for most, radiochemotherapy with temozolomide. Vaccines were first given 4-6 weeks after radiotherapy alone, or with temozolomide cycles.

V was pared by 4 bases and J by 4 bases, with 16 bases between. CDR1 LGHNA and CDR2 YSLEER come from the germline V gene. The CDR3 extends over 15 amino acids. The time point is: week 23, last vaccination. Topical imiquimod was applied with each vaccine dose, which held 300 ug of mutant IDH1 20-mer peptide. Each of the donors came in with new WHO grade 3 or 4 astrocytomas that were IDH1-mutant and ATRX-lost. Clones were sequenced by immunoSEQ multiplex PCR, and TCRdb holds only the in-frame ones, with some missing. This table holds around 39,000 clones, 84% found once. This clone was seen only a few times. No antigen is known for it.

This clonotype was sampled from a woman between 18 and 29 years old with glioma. Some clones in this sample may be carry-over from other donors' samples. The sequences come from PBMCs, collected from a glioma patient whose treatment included an IDH1 peptide vaccine. This chain joins TRBV4-3 and TRBJ1-1, with D possibly matching TRBD1 (6 bases). The CDR3 DNA is TGCGCCAGCAGCCGACAAACAGGGTTAGGCACTGAAGCTTTCTTT. This translates into CASSRQTGLGTEAFF.